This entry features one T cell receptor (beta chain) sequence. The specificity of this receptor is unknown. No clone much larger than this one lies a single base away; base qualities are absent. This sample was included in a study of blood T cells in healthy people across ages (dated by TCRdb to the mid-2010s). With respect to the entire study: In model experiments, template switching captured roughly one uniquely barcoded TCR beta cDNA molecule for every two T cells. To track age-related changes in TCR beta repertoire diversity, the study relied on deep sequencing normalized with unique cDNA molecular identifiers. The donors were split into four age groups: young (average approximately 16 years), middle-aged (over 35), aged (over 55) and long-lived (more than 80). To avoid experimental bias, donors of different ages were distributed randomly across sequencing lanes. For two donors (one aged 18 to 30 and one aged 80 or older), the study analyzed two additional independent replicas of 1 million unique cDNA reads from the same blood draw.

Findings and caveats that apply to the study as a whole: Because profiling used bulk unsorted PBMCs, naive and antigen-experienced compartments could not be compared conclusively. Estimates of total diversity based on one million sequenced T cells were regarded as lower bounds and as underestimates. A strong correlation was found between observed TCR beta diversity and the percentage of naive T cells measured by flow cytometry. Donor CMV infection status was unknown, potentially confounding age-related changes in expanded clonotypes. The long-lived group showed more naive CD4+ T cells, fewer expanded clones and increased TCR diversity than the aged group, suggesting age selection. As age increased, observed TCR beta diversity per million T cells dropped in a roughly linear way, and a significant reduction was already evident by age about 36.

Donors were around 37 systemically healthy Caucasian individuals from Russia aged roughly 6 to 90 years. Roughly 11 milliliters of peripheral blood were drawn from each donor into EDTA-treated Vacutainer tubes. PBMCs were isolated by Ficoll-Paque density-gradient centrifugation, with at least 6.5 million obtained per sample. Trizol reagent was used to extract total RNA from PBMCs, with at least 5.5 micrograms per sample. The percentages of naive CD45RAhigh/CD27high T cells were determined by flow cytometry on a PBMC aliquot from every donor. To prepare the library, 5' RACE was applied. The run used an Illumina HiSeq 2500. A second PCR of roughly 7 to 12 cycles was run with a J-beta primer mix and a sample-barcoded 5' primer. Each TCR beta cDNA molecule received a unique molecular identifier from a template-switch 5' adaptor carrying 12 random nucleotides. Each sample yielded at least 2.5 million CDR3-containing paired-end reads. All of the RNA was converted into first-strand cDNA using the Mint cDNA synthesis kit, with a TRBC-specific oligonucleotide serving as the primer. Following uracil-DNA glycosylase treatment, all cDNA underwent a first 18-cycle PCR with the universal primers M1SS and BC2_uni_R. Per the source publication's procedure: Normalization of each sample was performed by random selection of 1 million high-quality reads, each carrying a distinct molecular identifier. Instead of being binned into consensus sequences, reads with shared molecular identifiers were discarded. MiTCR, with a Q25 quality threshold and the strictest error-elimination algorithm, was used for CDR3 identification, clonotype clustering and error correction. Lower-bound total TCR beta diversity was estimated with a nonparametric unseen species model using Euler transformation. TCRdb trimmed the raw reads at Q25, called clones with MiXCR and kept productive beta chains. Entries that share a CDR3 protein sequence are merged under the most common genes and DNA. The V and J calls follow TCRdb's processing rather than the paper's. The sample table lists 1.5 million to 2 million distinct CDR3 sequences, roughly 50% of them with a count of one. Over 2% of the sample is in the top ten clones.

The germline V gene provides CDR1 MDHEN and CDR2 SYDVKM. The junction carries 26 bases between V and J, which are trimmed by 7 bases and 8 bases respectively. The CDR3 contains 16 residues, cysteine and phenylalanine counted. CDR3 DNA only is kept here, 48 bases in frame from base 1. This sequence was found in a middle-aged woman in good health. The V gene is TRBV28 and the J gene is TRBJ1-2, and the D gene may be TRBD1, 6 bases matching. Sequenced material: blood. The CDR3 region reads CASNSVTGRGEGGYTF. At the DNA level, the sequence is TGTGCCAGCAACTCCGTAACTGGCAGGGGTGAAGGAGGCTACACCTTC.